These 28 T cell receptor beta chains share one sample of origin, sequenced in a study of blood T cell repertoires in COVID-19 (TCRdb year 2020). Library creation used the immunoSEQ multiplex PCR assay. The immuneACCESS repertoire file appears here via TCRdb, limited to in-frame rearrangements. These files lack a portion of the clones; in checked studies, under half of the deficit traces to unresolved V genes, and the cause of the others is not known. Present in this sample are about 240,000 clones, approximately 86% of which were seen just once. The top ten clonotypes cover about 10% of the sample. Material for sequencing was peripheral blood. The receptors here all came from a woman aged 45-65 years with COVID-19, enrolled during active disease.

The genes are TRBV19 and TRBJ1-1; 7 positions agree with TRBD1. The CDR3 covers 14 residues. In germline, CDR1 is LNHDA, CDR2 SQIVND (reference sequence). Trimming cost V 6 bases and J 5 bases; bases outside gene matches: 9. CDR3 amino acids: CASRTGASRTEAFF. The CDR3 DNA follows: TGTGCCAGTAGAACAGGGGCCTCGAGGACTGAAGCTTTCTTT.

The V gene is TRBV9, the J gene TRBJ2-7; 8 nucleotides align to TRBD2. Germline V CDR1 and CDR2: SGDLS, YYNGEE. J was trimmed by 3 bases and V by 4 bases; bases with no gene match: 6. The length of the CDR3 is 14 residues. The CDR3 region is CASSPGGARYEQYF. CDR3 in DNA: TGTGCCAGCAGCCCCGGGGGGGCCCGCTACGAGCAGTACTTC.

The chain uses TRBV6-5 and TRBJ1-1, with D perhaps matching TRBD1 (6 bases). Trimming took off 5 bases at V and 4 bases at J, with 14 bases between the two ends. Germline CDR1 is MNHEY and CDR2 is SVGAGI. This CDR3 is 14 amino acids long. For the CDR3, the DNA is TGTGCCAGCAGTCTGGGAGGGGGTAGCACTGAAGCTTTCTTT. Translating gives CASSLGGGSTEAFF.

The CDR3 DNA is TGCGCCAGCAGCTCCCAAGGACAGGGATTATCTGGAAACACCATATATTTT. Translation: CASSSQGQGLSGNTIYF. The chain combines TRBV5-1 with TRBJ1-3; 8 nucleotides line up with TRBD1. V shed 3 bases, J shed 1 base, and the junction held 9 bases outside the gene matches. The length of the CDR3 is 17 residues. CDR1 and CDR2 from the germline V gene are SGHRS and YFSETQ.

As DNA, the CDR3 is TGTGCCAGCAGCTTAGCCCCCGTGAGGGCAGATACGCAGTATTTT. Translation: CASSLAPVRADTQYF. This chain connects TRBV7-2 to TRBJ2-3, with D possibly being TRBD2 (5 bases). Germline V gene data show CDR1 as SGHTA and CDR2 as FQGNSA. Deletions cut 0 bases from V and 4 bases from J, with 11 bases between. This CDR3 spans 15 amino acids.

The chain is built from TRBV20-1 and TRBJ1-3; D possibly corresponds to TRBD1 (5 bases). V lost 3 bases and J lost 0, with 15 bases in between. Germline CDR1 DFQATT, CDR2 SNEGSKA (reference sequence). The CDR3 is made up of 16 amino acids. The CDR3 loop reads CSASRPTVHSGNTIYF. CDR3 bases: TGCAGTGCTAGTAGGCCGACAGTTCACTCTGGAAACACCATATATTTT.

The chain has TRBV14 and TRBJ1-1; a possible D gene is TRBD1 (6 bases). The V gene lost 6 bases and the J gene lost 0 bases, with 23 bases spanning the gap. Germline CDR1 reads SGHDN; CDR2 reads FVKESK. This CDR3 is built from 18 residues. The CDR3 here is CASSLLGAASGVNTEAFF. The CDR3 bases are TGTGCCAGCAGTCTTTTAGGGGCCGCATCAGGGGTGAACACTGAAGCTTTCTTT.

V is TRBV7-8 and J is TRBJ1-1; a weak D match, TRBD1 (6 bases). The CDR3 extends over 15 amino acids. Trimming left V 3 bases short and J 3 bases short, with 14 bases between. Germline CDR1 is SGHVS and CDR2 is FQNEAQ. CDR3 in amino acids: CASSFPQGYDTEAFF. The CDR3 coding sequence is TGTGCCAGCAGCTTTCCTCAGGGGTACGACACTGAAGCTTTCTTT.

The genes are TRBV24-1 and TRBJ2-6; 9 bases fit TRBD1. The CDR3 sequence is 16 residues long. The germline V gene has CDR1 KGHDR and CDR2 SFDVKD. Germline trimming cut 9 bases from V and 1 base from J; bases unmatched to any gene: 6. CDR3: CATGGQGLSGANVLTF. CDR3 coding DNA: TGTGCCACCGGGGGACAGGGATTATCTGGGGCCAACGTCCTGACTTTC.

CDR3 region: CASSRGQIFSGANVLTF. CDR3 sequence (DNA): TGTGCCAGCAGCCGGGGACAGATCTTCTCTGGGGCCAACGTCCTGACTTTC. The J gene is TRBJ2-6, the V gene TRBV5-4; 7 bases line up with TRBD1. In germline, CDR1 is SGHNT, CDR2 YYREEE (reference sequence). CDR3 length: 17 amino acids. Germline trimming cut 4 bases from V and 0 bases from J; bases unmatched to any gene: 7.

This chain joins TRBV5-4 and TRBJ1-1, with a possible D match to TRBD1 (5 bases). CDR1 is SGHNT and CDR2 is YYREEE in the germline V gene (reference sequence). CDR3 length: 13 amino acids. Trimming stripped 4 bases from V and 1 base from J, with 8 bases between. CDR3 protein: CASSPRGNTEAFF. Here the CDR3 DNA reads TGTGCCAGCAGCCCTAGGGGGAACACTGAAGCTTTCTTT.

The chain carries TRBV19 and TRBJ2-3; TRBD1 matches 9 bases. V trimming: 3 bases; J trimming: 6 bases; junction bases outside the gene matches: 7. The CDR3 runs to 15 residues. Germline V gene data show CDR1 as LNHDA and CDR2 as SQIVND (reference sequence). The CDR3 DNA reads as TGTGCCAGTAGTATGACGACAGGGGGTTCCGATACGCAGTATTTT. Translated, it gives CASSMTTGGSDTQYF.

The chain links TRBV27 to TRBJ2-7, with 9 bases matching TRBD1. This CDR3 contains 14 residues. The germline gives CDR1 MNHEY, CDR2 SMNVEV (reference sequence). The V segment lost 4 bases and the J segment 4 bases; nucleotides outside the gene matches: 5. The CDR3 DNA reads as TGTGCCAGCAGTTATACAGGGGGCGCGTACGAGCAGTACTTC. Translated, it gives CASSYTGGAYEQYF.

This clone has just one count. The rearrangement joins TRBV2 to TRBJ2-7; D is ambiguous. Trimming removed 2 bases from V and 0 bases from J, with 11 bases in between. The germline V gene has CDR1 SNHLY and CDR2 FYNNEI. CDR3 length: 15 residues. The CDR3 nucleotides are TGTGCCAGCAGTGAAAGGAGATTAAGCTCCTACGAGCAGTACTTC. Protein: CASSERRLSSYEQYF.

This clone was detected only once. This rearrangement joins TRBV11-2 to TRBJ2-7; TRBD2 matches at 7 bases. With 5 bases clipped from V and 2 bases from J, the junction kept 6 bases outside the gene matches. This CDR3 has 14 amino acids. Germline lookup yields CDR1 SGHAT and CDR2 FQNNGV. CDR3 residues: CASSLAVLAYEQYF. The CDR3 DNA sequence: TGTGCCAGCAGCCTAGCGGTGTTGGCCTACGAGCAGTACTTC.

The rearrangement uses TRBV27 and TRBJ1-6; 7 nucleotides match TRBD1. The CDR3 extends over 15 amino acids. Germline CDR1 is MNHEY and CDR2 is SMNVEV (reference sequence). J was trimmed by 6 bases and V by 7 bases; bases with no gene match: 9. CDR3 protein: CASTNGQERNSPLHF. The CDR3 DNA sequence: TGTGCCAGCACCAACGGACAGGAGCGTAATTCACCCCTCCACTTT.

This clone was counted only a few times. The chain is built from TRBV5-1 and TRBJ2-3; 8 positions agree with TRBD1. The length of the CDR3 is 14 residues. Germline V gene sequence: CDR1 SGHRS, CDR2 YFSETQ. V dropped 7 bases and J dropped 6; count of bases not matched to a gene: 10. The CDR3 nucleotides are TGCGCCAGCGCTTCGGGACAGGTCACCGATACGCAGTATTTT. It specifies CASASGQVTDTQYF. Supplemented by reference TRBV5-1 and TRBJ2-3, the full variable domain reads KAGVTQTPRYLIKTRGQQVTLSCSPISGHRSVSWYQQTPGQGLQFLFEYFSETQRNKGNFPGRFSGRQFSNSRSEMNVSTLELGDSALYLCASASGQVTDTQYFGPGTRLTVL.

The chain carries TRBV24-1 and TRBJ2-2, with 10 bases matching TRBD2. The V gene's germline CDR1 is KGHDR and CDR2 SFDVKD. Germline trimming cut 0 bases from V and 1 base from J; bases unmatched to any gene: 10. The CDR3 loop spans 20 amino acids. CDR3 sequence (DNA): TGTGCCACCAGTGATTTGCAATTCGGTAGACTAGCGGGGAACACCGGGGAGCTGTTTTTT. It is translated as CATSDLQFGRLAGNTGELFF.

The V and J genes are TRBV5-1 and TRBJ1-1; D uncertain. The V gene lost 0 bases and the J gene lost 1 base, with 13 bases spanning the gap. The CDR3 runs to 16 residues. Germline V gene sequence: CDR1 SGHRS, CDR2 YFSETQ. For the CDR3, the DNA is TGCGCCAGCAGCTTGGTATCGGGGTGGGGGAACACTGAAGCTTTCTTT. This encodes CASSLVSGWGNTEAFF.

The CDR3 bases are TGTGCCAGCAGCTTACTCGGGACAGCCCAACAAGAGACCCAGTACTTC. Translating it yields CASSLLGTAQQETQYF. This rearrangement joins TRBV7-8 to TRBJ2-5; TRBD1 matches 7 bases. The J segment lost 2 bases and the V segment lost 2 bases, leaving 8 bases of the junction unmatched. The CDR3 has 16 amino acids. The germline V gene has CDR1 SGHVS and CDR2 FQNEAQ.

This clone was observed a single time. The chain recombines TRBV5-5 with TRBJ2-7, with a weak D call TRBD1 (6 bases). Germline lookup yields CDR1 SGHKS and CDR2 YYEKEE (reference sequence). This CDR3 has 17 amino acids. Trimming removed 0 bases from V and 1 base from J, with 17 bases in between. Here the CDR3 DNA reads TGTGCCAGCAGCTTGGGGAAACAGGGAATCGGATCCTACGAGCAGTACGTC. Translated: CASSLGKQGIGSYEQYV.

This clone came up once. CDR3 sequence: CAISKERQGAETQYF. CDR3 sequence (DNA): TGTGCCATCAGTAAGGAGCGGCAGGGGGCAGAGACCCAGTACTTC. The chain carries TRBV10-3 and TRBJ2-5, with 8 bases identical to TRBD1. CDR1 and CDR2 (germline): ENHRY, SYGVKD. This CDR3 is 15 amino acids long. V shed 5 bases, J shed 4 bases, and the junction held 9 bases outside the gene matches.

The V call is TRBV27, the J call TRBJ1-6; D is undetermined. Trimming left V 6 bases short and J 2 bases short, with 8 bases between. There are 14 residues in the CDR3. Germline assignment: CDR1 MNHEY and CDR2 SMNVEV (reference sequence). This CDR3 is CASRREAYNSPLHF. Written as DNA, the CDR3 is TGTGCCAGCAGACGGGAGGCCTATAATTCACCCCTCCACTTT.

The rearrangement joins TRBV28 to TRBJ2-5, with 8 bases that match TRBD2. Unmatched junction bases numbered 11, after V lost 9 bases and J lost 5 bases. The germline CDR1 and CDR2 sequences are MDHEN and SYDVKM. This CDR3 is 14 amino acids long. DNA of the CDR3: TGTGCCAGTCTATCGGGGGGGGGCCTGGAGACCCAGTACTTC. Its translation is CASLSGGGLETQYF.

The rearrangement joins TRBV6-6 to TRBJ1-6; 9 positions agree with TRBD1. The germline gives CDR1 MNHNY, CDR2 SVGAGI (reference sequence). CDR3 size: 16 residues. J lost 3 bases, V lost 5 bases, and 5 bases had no gene match. The CDR3 is CASSARDRVYNSPLHF. In DNA, the CDR3 is TGTGCCAGCAGTGCCCGGGACAGGGTCTATAATTCACCCCTCCACTTT.

The chain couples TRBV10-3 to TRBJ2-7; TRBD2 matches 9 bases. CDR3 size: 14 residues. Losses at the gene ends were 11 bases for V and 4 bases for J; bases not matched to a gene: 12. The V gene's germline CDR1 is ENHRY and CDR2 SYGVKD. CDR3 DNA: TGTGCCGCCTTGGGTGGAGCGGGGGGTTACGAGCAGTACTTC. Residues: CAALGGAGGYEQYF.

The chain is built from TRBV7-8 and TRBJ2-5; tentatively, D is TRBD1 (8 bases). In germline, CDR1 is SGHVS, CDR2 FQNEAQ. The CDR3 runs to 16 residues. The V gene lost 4 bases and the J gene lost 4 bases, with 19 bases spanning the gap. CDR3 DNA sequence: TGTGCCAGCAGCTACCTGACAGGGGAGGGCTTAGAGACCCAGTACTTC. This codes for CASSYLTGEGLETQYF.

The rearrangement joins TRBV9 to TRBJ1-2, with D uncertain. CDR1 is SGDLS and CDR2 is YYNGEE in the germline V gene. Trimming cost V 1 base and J 7 bases, with 8 bases left between them. The CDR3 totals 12 residues. CDR3 amino acids: CASSVTSGGYTF. The CDR3 DNA sequence: TGTGCCAGCAGCGTAACCTCGGGTGGCTACACCTTC.